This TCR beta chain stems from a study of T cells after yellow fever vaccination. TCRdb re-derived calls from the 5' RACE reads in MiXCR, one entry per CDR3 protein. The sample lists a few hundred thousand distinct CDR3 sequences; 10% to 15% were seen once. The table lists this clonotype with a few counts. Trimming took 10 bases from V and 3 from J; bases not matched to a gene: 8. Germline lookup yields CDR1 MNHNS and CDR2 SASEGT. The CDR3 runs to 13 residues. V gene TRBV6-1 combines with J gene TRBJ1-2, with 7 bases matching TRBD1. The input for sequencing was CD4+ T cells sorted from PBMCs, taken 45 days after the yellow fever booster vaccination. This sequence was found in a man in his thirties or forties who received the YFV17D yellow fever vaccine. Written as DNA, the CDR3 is TGTGCCAACCGACAGGGCCCGGACTATGGCTACACCTTC. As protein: CANRQGPDYGYTF.